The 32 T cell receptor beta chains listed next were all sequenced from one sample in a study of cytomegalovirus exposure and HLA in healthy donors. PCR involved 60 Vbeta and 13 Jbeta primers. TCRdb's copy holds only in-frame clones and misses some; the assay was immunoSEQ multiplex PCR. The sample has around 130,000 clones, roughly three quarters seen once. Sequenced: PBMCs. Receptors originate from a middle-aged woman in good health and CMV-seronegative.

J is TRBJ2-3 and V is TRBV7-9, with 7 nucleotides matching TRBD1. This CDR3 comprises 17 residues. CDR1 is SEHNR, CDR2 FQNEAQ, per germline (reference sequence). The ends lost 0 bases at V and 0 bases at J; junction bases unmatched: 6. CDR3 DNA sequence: TGTGCCAGCAGCTTAGCCCCGGGACAGTTTAGCACAGATACGCAGTATTTT. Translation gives CASSLAPGQFSTDTQYF.

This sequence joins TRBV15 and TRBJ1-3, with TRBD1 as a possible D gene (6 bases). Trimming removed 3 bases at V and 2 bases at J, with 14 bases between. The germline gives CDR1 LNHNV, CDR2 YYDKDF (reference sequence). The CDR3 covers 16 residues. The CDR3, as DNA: TGTGCCACCAGCAGGGGCAGGGGAACGGCTGGAAACACCATATATTTT. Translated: CATSRGRGTAGNTIYF.

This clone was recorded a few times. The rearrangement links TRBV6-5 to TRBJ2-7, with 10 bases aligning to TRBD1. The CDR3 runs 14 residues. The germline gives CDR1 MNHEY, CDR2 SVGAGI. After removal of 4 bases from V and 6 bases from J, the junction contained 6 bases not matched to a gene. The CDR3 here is CASSWGTGASEQYF. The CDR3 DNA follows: TGTGCCAGCAGTTGGGGGACAGGGGCCTCCGAGCAGTACTTC.

CDR3 in DNA: TGTGCCAGCAGTCGGTCCGCAACTAATGAAAAACTGTTTTTT. Residues: CASSRSATNEKLFF. This rearrangement joins TRBV11-2 to TRBJ1-4; no firm D call. The CDR3 runs 14 residues. Germline CDR1 is SGHAT and CDR2 is FQNNGV. Trimming took 6 bases from V and 0 from J, leaving 8 bases between them.

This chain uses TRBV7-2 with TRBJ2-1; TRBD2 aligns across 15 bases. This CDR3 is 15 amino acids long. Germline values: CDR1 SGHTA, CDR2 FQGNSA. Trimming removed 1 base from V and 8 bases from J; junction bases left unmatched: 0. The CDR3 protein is CASSLGTSGGDEQFF. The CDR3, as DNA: TGTGCCAGCAGCTTAGGGACTAGCGGGGGGGATGAGCAGTTCTTC. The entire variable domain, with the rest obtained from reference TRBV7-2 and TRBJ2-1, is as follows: GAGVSQSPSNKVTEKGKDVELRCDPISGHTALYWYRQSLGQGLEFLIYFQGNSAPDKSGLPSDRFSAERTGGSVSTLTIQRTQQEDSAVYLCASSLGTSGGDEQFFGPGTRLTVL.

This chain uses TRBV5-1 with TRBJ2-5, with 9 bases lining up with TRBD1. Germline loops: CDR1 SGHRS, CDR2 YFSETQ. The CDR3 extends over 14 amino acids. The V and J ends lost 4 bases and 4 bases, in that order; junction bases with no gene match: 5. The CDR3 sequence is CASSPGQGVETQYF. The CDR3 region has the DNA TGCGCCAGCAGCCCGGGACAGGGTGTAGAGACCCAGTACTTC.

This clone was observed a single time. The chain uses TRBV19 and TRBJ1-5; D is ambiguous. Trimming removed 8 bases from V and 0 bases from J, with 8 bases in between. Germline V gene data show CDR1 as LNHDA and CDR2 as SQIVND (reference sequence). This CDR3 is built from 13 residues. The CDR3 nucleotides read TGTGCCAGTGACTCTTATAGCAATCAGCCCCAGCATTTT. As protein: CASDSYSNQPQHF.

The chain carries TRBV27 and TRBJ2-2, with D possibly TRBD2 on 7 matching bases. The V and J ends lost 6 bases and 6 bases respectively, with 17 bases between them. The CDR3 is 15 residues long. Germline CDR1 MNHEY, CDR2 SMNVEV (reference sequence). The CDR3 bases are TGTGCCAGCAGCCTCCACAGGGAGGGACCCGGGGAGCTGTTTTTT. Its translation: CASSLHREGPGELFF.

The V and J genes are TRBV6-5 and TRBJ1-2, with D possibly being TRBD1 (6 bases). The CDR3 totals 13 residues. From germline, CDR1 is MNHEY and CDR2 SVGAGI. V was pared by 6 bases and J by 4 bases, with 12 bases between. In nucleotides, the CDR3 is TGTGCCAGCAGGGGACACAGAGTCTATGGCTACACCTTC. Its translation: CASRGHRVYGYTF.

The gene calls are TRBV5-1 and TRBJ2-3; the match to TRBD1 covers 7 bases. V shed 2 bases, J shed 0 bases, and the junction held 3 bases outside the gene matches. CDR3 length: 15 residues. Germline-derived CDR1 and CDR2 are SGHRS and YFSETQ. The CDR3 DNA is TGCGCCAGCAGCTTTACAGGGGCCAGCACAGATACGCAGTATTTT. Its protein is CASSFTGASTDTQYF.

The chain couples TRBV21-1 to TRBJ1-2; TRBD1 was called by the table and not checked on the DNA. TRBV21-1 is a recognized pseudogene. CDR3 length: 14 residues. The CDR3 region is CANKSDQNSHGYTF. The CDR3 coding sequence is TGTGCCAACAAGTCCGACCAGAACAGTCACGGCTACACCTTC.

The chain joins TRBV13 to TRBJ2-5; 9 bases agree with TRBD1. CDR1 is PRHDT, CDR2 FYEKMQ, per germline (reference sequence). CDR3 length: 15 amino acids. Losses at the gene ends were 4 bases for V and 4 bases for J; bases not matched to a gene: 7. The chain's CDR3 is CASSSVTGGGETQYF. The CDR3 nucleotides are TGTGCCAGCAGCTCCGTAACAGGGGGCGGAGAGACCCAGTACTTC. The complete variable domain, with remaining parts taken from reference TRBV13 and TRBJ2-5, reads AAGVIQSPRHLIKEKRETATLKCYPIPRHDTVYWYQQGPGQDPQFLISFYEKMQSDKGSIPDRFSAQQFSDYHSELNMSSLELGDSALYFCASSSVTGGGETQYFGPGTRLLVL.

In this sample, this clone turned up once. DNA for the CDR3: TGTGCCACCAGCCCTGGTAGGGGAAGCGGGGAGCTGTTTTTT. Protein sequence: CATSPGRGSGELFF. The J gene is TRBJ2-2, the V gene TRBV15; D is possibly TRBD1 (5 bases). The CDR3 has 14 amino acids. The germline V gene encodes CDR1 LNHNV and CDR2 YYDKDF (reference sequence). V was pared by 5 bases and J by 7 bases, with 14 bases between. The full variable domain, its missing parts supplied by reference TRBV15 and TRBJ2-2, is DAMVIQNPRYQVTQFGKPVTLSCSQTLNHNVMYWYQQKSSQAPKLLFHYYDKDFNNEADTPDNFQSRRPNTSFCFLDIRSPGLGDTAMYLCATSPGRGSGELFFGEGSRLTVL.

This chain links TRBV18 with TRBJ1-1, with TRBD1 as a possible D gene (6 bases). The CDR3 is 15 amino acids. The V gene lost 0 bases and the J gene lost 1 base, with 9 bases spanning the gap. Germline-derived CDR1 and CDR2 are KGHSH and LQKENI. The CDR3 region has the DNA TGTGCCAGCTCACCACCGGGACACGAGAACACTGAAGCTTTCTTT. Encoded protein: CASSPPGHENTEAFF.

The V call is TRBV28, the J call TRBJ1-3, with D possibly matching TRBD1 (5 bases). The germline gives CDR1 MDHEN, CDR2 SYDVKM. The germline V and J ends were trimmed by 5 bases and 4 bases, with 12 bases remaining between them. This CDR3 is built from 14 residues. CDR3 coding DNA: TGTGCCAGCAGTCCAGGGTTTTCGGGAAACACCATATATTTT. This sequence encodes CASSPGFSGNTIYF.

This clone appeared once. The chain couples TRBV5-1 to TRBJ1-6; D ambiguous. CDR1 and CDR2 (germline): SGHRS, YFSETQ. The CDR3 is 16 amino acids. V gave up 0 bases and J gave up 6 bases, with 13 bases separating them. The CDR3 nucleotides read TGCGCCAGCAGCTTGGGAGCGGGCGGCGGTAATTCACCCCTCCACTTT. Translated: CASSLGAGGGNSPLHF.

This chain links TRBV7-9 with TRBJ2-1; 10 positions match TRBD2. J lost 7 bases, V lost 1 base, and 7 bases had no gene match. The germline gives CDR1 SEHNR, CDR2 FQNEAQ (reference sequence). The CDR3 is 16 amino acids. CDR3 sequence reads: CASSLVSGGAGNEQFF. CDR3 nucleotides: TGTGCCAGCAGCTTAGTAAGCGGGGGGGCCGGGAATGAGCAGTTCTTC.

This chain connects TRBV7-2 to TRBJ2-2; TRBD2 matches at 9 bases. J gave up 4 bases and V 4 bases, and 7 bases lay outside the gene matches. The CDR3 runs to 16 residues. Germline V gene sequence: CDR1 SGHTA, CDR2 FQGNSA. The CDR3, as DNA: TGTGCCAGCAGCTCGGGCGGGAGGGCCGGCACCGGGGAGCTGTTTTTT. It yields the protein CASSSGGRAGTGELFF.

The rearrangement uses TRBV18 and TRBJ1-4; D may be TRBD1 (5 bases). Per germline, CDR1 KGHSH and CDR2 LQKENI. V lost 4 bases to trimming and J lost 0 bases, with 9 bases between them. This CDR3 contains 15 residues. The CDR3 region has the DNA TGTGCCAGCTCACTTACAGGTGCAACTAATGAAAAACTGTTTTTT. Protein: CASSLTGATNEKLFF.

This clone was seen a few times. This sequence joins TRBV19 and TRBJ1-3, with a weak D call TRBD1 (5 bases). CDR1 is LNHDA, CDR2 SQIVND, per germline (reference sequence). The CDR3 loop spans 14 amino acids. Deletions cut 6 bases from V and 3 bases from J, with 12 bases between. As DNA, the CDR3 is TGTGCCAGTAGCGATCCAGGGTTTGGAAACACCATATATTTT. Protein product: CASSDPGFGNTIYF.

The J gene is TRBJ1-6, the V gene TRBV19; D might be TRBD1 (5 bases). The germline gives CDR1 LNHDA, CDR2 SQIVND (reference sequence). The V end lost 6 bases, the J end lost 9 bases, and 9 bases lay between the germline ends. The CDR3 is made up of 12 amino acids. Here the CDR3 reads CASSRVGSPLHF. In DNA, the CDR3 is TGTGCCAGTAGCAGGGTTGGTTCACCCCTCCACTTT.

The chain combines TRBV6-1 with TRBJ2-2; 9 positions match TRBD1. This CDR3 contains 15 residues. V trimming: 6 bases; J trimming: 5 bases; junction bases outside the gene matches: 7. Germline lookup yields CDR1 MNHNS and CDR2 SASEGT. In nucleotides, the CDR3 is TGTGCCAGCAGAGAGGGACAGGGAGAAACCGGGGAGCTGTTTTTT. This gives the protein CASREGQGETGELFF.

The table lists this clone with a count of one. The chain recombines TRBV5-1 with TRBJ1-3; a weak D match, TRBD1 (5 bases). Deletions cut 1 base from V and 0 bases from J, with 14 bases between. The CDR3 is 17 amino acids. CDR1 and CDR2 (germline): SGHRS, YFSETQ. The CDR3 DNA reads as TGCGCCAGCAGCTTGACCGGGGGACTGATCTCTGGAAACACCATATATTTT. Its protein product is CASSLTGGLISGNTIYF.

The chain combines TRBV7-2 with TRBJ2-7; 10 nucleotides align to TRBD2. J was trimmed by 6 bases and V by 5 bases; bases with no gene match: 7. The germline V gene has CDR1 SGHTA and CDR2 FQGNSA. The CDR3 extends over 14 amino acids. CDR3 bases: TGTGCCAGCAGCGCGAGCGGGGGGGCCGGCGAGCAGTACTTC. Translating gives CASSASGGAGEQYF.

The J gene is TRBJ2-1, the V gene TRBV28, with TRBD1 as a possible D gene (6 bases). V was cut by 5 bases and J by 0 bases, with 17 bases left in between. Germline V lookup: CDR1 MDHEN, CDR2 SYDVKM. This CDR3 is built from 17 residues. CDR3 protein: CASSTDRINLSYNEQFF. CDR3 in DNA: TGTGCCAGCAGTACGGACAGAATTAACCTCTCCTACAATGAGCAGTTCTTC.

The CDR3 DNA follows: TGTGCCAGCAGCTCCGGACAGGGGGGTAGGGCTTTCTTT. It codes for CASSSGQGGRAFF. V and J are TRBV28 and TRBJ1-1, with 10 bases fitting TRBD1. Germline CDR1 and CDR2: MDHEN and SYDVKM. V lost 6 bases and J lost 11; bases outside the gene matches: 9. This CDR3 is 13 amino acids long.

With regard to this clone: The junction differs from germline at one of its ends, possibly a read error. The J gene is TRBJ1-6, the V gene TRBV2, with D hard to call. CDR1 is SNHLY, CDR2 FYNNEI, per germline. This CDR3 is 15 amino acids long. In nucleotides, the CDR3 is TGTGCCAGCAGGGAAGCCCGCTCCTATAATTCACCCCTCCACTTT. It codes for CASREARSYNSPLHF.

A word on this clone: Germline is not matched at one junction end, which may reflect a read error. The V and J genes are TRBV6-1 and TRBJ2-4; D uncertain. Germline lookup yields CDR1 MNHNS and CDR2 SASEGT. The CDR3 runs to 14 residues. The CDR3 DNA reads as TGTGCCAGCAGTGAAGGTACAGCCAAAAACAGTCAGTACTTC. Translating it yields CASSEGTAKNSQYF.

The CDR3 spells CASSEGFLSNQPQHF. The CDR3 DNA is TGTGCCAGCAGTGAAGGTTTTCTATCCAATCAGCCCCAGCATTTT. This sequence joins TRBV2 and TRBJ1-5; D is unresolved. Germline V gene sequence: CDR1 SNHLY, CDR2 FYNNEI. This CDR3 has 15 residues. V was clipped by 1 base and J by 3 bases, with 10 bases between them.

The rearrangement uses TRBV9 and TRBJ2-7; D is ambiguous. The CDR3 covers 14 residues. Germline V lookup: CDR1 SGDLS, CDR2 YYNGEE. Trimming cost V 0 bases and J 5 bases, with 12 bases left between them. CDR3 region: CASSVGPLSDEQYF. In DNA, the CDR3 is TGTGCCAGCAGCGTAGGTCCGTTAAGCGACGAGCAGTACTTC.

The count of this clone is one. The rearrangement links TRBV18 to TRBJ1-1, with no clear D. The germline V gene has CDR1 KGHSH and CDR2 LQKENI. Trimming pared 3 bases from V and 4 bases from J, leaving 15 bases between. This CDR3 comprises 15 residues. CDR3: CASSPLQVGSTEAFF. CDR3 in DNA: TGTGCCAGCTCACCCTTGCAAGTGGGCAGCACTGAAGCTTTCTTT.

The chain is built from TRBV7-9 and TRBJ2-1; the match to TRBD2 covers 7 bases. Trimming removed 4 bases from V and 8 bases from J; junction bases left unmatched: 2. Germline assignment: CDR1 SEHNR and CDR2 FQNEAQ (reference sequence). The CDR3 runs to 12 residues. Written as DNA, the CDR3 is TGTGCCAGCAGCTCGGCGGGAGATGAGCAGTTCTTC. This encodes CASSSAGDEQFF.